This T cell receptor (beta chain) came from a study of blood T cell repertoires in COVID-19. Looking at the study overall: Material from acute and convalescent COVID-19 was sourced from the United States, Italy and Spain. PBMCs, B-cell-depleted T cells, or T cells provided the cDNA or gDNA that made up the material.

This clone appeared many times. The germline V gene has CDR1 SEHNR and CDR2 FQNEAQ (reference sequence). With 0 bases removed from V and 5 bases from J, the gap between germline ends came to 14 bases. The length of the CDR3 is 16 residues. Original analysis: Cell counts per sample came from amplifying reference gene primers. Measured with immunoSEQ multiplex PCR; TCRdb has only the in-frame clones, and not every one. D and trimming were read from the DNA, whereas the V and J calls and clone size are those reported in that table. This repertoire shows about 220,000 clones, 80% to 90% found once; its top ten account for 9.7%.

This chain joins TRBV7-9 and TRBJ2-1; the D gene is possibly TRBD2 (5 bases). The sample comprised peripheral blood. The receptor's source is a middle-aged man with active or convalescent COVID-19. The CDR3 region is CASSLATAVNNNEQFF. CDR3 nucleotide sequence: TGTGCCAGCAGCTTAGCAACAGCGGTGAACAACAATGAGCAGTTCTTC.